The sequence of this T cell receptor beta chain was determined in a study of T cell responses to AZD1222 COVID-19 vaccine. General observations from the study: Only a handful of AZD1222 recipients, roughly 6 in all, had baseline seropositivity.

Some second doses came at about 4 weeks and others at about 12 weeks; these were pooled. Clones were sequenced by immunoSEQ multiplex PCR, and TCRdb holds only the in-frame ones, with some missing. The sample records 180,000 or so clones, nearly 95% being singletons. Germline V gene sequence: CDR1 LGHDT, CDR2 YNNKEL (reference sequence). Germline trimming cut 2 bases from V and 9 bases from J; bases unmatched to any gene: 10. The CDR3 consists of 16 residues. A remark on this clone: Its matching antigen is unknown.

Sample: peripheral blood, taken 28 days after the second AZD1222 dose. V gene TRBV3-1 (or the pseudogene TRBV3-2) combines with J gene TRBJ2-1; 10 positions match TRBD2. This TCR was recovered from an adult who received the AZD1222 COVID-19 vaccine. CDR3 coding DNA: TGTGCCAGCAGCCAATTTCAAGCGGGGGGGCGTCTTGAGCAGTTCTTC. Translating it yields CASSQFQAGGRLEQFF.